Listed below are T cell receptor beta chains from one sample, sequenced in a study of blood T cell repertoires in COVID-19. Using immunoSEQ multiplex PCR, the repertoire was profiled, and TCRdb retains in-frame clones only, with some absent. The sample contains 95,000 to 150,000 clones, about nine tenths of which appear only once. The sequenced sample consisted of peripheral blood. The receptors come from a woman in her 70s with acute or convalescent COVID-19. The CDR3 runs from the conserved cysteine through the conserved F or W. D genes are given only for firm matches. Only part of the rows carry a size: once, few, many, or a class if the clone is expanded.

CDR3 protein: CASGIGAALNTEAFF
CDR3 DNA: TGTGCCAGTGGAATTGGGGCAGCCCTGAACACTGAAGCTTTCTTT
V gene: TRBV19
J gene: TRBJ1-1
D gene: NA
clone size: NA

CDR3 protein: CASSLSGGNTEAFF
CDR3 DNA: TGTGCCAGCAGCTTATCAGGGGGAAACACTGAAGCTTTCTTT
V gene: TRBV7-2
J gene: TRBJ1-1
D gene: TRBD1
clone size: NA

CDR3 protein: CASSTHNPKLAGANEQFF
CDR3 DNA: TGTGCCAGCAGCACTCACAACCCAAAACTAGCGGGCGCCAATGAGCAGTTCTTC
V gene: TRBV21-1
J gene: TRBJ2-1
D gene: NA
clone size: NA

CDR3 protein: CASSYRQGSYNSPLHF
CDR3 DNA: TGTGCCAGCAGTTACCGACAGGGCTCCTATAATTCACCCCTCCACTTT
V gene: TRBV6-5
J gene: TRBJ1-6
D gene: TRBD1
clone size: NA

CDR3 protein: CAWSALGSTQYF
CDR3 DNA: TGTGCCTGGAGTGCACTGGGGAGTACGCAGTATTTT
V gene: TRBV30
J gene: TRBJ2-3
D gene: NA
clone size: NA

CDR3 protein: CASRRDRESNQPQHF
CDR3 DNA: TGTGCCAGCAGGAGGGACAGGGAGAGCAATCAGCCCCAGCATTTT
V gene: TRBV2
J gene: TRBJ1-5
D gene: TRBD1
clone size: once

CDR3 protein: CASSLGQGMTETQYF
CDR3 DNA: TGCGCCAGCAGCTTGGGACAGGGTATGACGGAGACCCAGTACTTC
V gene: TRBV5-1
J gene: TRBJ2-5
D gene: TRBD1
clone size: NA

CDR3 protein: CASSSTGGGYGYTF
CDR3 DNA: TGTGCCAGCAGCTCTACAGGGGGCGGATATGGCTACACCTTC
V gene: TRBV11-2
J gene: TRBJ1-2
D gene: TRBD1
clone size: NA

CDR3 protein: CASRRRVYETQYF
CDR3 DNA: TGTGCCAGCAGGAGGCGGGTTTACGAGACCCAGTACTTC
V gene: TRBV21-1
J gene: TRBJ2-5
D gene: NA
clone size: NA

CDR3 protein: CATSDPTSYEQYF
CDR3 DNA: TGTGCCACCAGTGATCCAACTAGCTACGAGCAGTACTTC
V gene: TRBV24-1
J gene: TRBJ2-7
D gene: NA
clone size: NA

CDR3 protein: CASSISGDPREQYF
CDR3 DNA: TGTGCCAGCAGTATTAGCGGGGACCCACGAGAGCAGTACTTC
V gene: TRBV27
J gene: TRBJ2-7
D gene: TRBD2
clone size: once